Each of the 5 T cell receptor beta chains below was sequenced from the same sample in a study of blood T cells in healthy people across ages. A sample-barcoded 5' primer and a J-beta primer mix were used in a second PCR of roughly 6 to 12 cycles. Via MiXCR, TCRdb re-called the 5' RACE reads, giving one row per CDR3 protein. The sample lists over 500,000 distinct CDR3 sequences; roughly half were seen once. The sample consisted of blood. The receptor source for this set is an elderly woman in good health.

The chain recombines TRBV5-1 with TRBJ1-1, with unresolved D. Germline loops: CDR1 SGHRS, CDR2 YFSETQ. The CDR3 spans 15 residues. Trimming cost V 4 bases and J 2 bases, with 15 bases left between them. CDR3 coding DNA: TGCGCCAGCAGCACCGGGAGTGGGTCCAACACTGAAGCTTTCTTT. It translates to CASSTGSGSNTEAFF.

This chain's CDR3 is CASTKGWSYGYTF. For the CDR3, the DNA is TGTGCCAGCACCAAAGGCTGGTCCTATGGCTACACCTTC. V is TRBV12-3 or TRBV12-4 and J is TRBJ1-2; D not certain. Trimming cost V 7 bases and J 4 bases, with 13 bases left between them. This CDR3 is 13 amino acids long.

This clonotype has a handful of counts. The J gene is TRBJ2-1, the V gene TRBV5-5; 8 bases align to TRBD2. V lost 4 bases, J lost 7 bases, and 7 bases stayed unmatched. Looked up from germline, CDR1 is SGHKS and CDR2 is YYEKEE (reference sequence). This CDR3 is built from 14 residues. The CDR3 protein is CASSVGLERNEQFF. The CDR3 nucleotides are TGTGCCAGCAGCGTGGGACTAGAGCGTAATGAGCAGTTCTTC.

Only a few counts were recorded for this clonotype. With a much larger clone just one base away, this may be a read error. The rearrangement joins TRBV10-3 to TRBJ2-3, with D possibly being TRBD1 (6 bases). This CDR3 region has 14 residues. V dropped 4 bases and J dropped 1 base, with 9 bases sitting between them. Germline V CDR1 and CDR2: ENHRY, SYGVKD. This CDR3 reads CAISGRQGTDTQYF. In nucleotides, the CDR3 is TGTGCCATCAGTGGAAGACAGGGCACAGATACGCAGTATTTT.

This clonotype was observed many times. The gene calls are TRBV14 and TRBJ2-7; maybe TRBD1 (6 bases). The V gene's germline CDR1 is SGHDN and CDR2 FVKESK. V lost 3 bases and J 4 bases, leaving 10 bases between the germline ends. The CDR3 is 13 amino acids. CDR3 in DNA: TGTGCCAGCAGCCACAGGGGCGCGTACGAGCAGTACTTC. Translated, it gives CASSHRGAYEQYF.